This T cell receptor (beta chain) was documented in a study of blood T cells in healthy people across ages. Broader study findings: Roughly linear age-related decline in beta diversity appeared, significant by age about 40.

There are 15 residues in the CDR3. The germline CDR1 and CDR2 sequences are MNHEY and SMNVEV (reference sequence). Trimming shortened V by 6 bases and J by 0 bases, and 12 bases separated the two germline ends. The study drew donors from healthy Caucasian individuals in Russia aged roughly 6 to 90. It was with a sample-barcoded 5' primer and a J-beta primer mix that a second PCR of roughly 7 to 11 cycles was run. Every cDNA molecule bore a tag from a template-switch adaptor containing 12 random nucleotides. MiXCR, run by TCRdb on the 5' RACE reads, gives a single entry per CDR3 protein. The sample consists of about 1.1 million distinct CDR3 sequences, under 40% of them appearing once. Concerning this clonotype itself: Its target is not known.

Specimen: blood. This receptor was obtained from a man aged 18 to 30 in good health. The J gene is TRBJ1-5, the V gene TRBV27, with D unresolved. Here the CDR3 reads CASSPAAASNQPQHF. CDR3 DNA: TGTGCCAGCAGCCCCGCGGCAGCTAGCAATCAGCCCCAGCATTTT.